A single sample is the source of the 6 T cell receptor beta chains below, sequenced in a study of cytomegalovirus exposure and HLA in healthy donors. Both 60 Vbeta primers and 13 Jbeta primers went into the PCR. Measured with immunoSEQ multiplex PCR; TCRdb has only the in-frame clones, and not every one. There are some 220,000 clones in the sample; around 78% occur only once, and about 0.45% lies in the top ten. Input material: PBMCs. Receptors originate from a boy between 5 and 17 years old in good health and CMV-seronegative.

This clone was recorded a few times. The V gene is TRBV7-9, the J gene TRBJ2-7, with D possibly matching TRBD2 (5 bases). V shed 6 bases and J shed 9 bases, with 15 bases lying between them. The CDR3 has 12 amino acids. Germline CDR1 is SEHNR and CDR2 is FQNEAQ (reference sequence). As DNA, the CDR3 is TGTGCCAGCAGTAAACTAGAGGCGGCGCAGTACTTC. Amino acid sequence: CASSKLEAAQYF. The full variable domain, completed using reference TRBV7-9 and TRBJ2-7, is DTGVSQNPRHKITKRGQNVTFRCDPISEHNRLYWYRQTLGQGPEFLTYFQNEAQLEKSRLLSDRFSAERPKGSFSTLEIQRTEQGDSAMYLCASSKLEAAQYFGPGTRLTVT.

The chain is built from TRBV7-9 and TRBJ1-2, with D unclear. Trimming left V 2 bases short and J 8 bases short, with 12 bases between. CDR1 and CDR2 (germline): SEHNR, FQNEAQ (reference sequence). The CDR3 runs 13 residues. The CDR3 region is CASSLSLPPGYTF. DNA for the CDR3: TGTGCCAGCAGCTTAAGCCTCCCGCCGGGCTACACCTTC.

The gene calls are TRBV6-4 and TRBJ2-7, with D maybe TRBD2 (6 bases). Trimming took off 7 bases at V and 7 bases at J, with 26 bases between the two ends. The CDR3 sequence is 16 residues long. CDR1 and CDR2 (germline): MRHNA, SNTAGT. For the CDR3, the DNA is TGTGCCAGCACCCCTCCTGACATAGCGGAGTCGGGGGAGCAGTACTTC. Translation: CASTPPDIAESGEQYF.

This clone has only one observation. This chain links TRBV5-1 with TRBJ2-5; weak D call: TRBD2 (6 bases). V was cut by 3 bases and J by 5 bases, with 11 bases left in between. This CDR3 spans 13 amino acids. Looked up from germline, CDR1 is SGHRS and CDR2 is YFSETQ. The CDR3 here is CASSSGAGETQYF. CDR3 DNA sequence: TGCGCCAGCAGCTCCGGAGCGGGCGAGACCCAGTACTTC.

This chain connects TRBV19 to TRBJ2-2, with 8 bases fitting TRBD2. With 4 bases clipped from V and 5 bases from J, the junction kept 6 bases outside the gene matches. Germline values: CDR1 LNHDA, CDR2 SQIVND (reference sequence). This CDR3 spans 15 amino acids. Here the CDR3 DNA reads TGTGCCAGTAGTAATCCGGGAGGGCGAACCGGGGAGCTGTTTTTT. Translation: CASSNPGGRTGELFF.

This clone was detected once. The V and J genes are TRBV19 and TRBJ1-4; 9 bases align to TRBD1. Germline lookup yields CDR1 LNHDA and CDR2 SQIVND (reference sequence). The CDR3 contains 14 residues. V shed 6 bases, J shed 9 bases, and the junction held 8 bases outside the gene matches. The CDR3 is CASRGGTGPQKLFF. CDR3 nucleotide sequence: TGTGCCAGTAGGGGGGGGACAGGGCCTCAAAAACTGTTTTTT.